The 12 T cell receptor beta chains presented below share a single source sample, sequenced in a study of blood T cell repertoires in COVID-19. Profiled with immunoSEQ multiplex PCR; TCRdb holds only in-frame clones, not every one. The sample records fewer than 200,000 clones, 60% to 80% being singletons. The sample comprised peripheral blood. These receptors were collected from a woman in her seventies with acute or convalescent COVID-19.

This clone was seen ten or more times. V is TRBV2 and J is TRBJ1-5, with D maybe TRBD1 (5 bases). The germline CDR1 and CDR2 sequences are SNHLY and FYNNEI. Trimming took 1 base from V and 7 from J, leaving 11 bases between them. The CDR3 contains 14 residues. The CDR3 reads CASSEGQGRQPQHF. CDR3 DNA: TGTGCCAGCAGTGAAGGGCAGGGAAGGCAGCCCCAGCATTTT.

This chain uses TRBV3-1 (or the pseudogene TRBV3-2) with TRBJ2-1, with 7 nucleotides matching TRBD2. Trimming at V came to 0 bases and at J to 6 bases, leaving 5 bases not matched to a gene. Looked up from germline, CDR1 is LGHDT and CDR2 is YNNKEL (reference sequence). This CDR3 spans 15 amino acids. CDR3 DNA: TGTGCCAGCAGCCAAGAATGGTCTAGCGGCAATGAGCAGTTCTTC. Residues: CASSQEWSSGNEQFF.

V is TRBV2 and J is TRBJ1-5; D perhaps matches TRBD1 (5 bases). V was shortened by 6 bases and J by 6 bases, with 12 bases between the two germline ends. Germline V CDR1 and CDR2: SNHLY, FYNNEI. This CDR3 region has 13 residues. CDR3 in amino acids: CASRAGWVQPQHF. The CDR3 nucleotides are TGTGCCAGCAGGGCAGGGTGGGTTCAGCCCCAGCATTTT.

The chain recombines TRBV19 with TRBJ2-7; 9 positions agree with TRBD1. V dropped 5 bases and J dropped 6; count of bases not matched to a gene: 5. The CDR3 has 13 amino acids. Looked up from germline, CDR1 is LNHDA and CDR2 is SQIVND (reference sequence). Written as DNA, the CDR3 is TGTGCCAGTAGTCTGGACAGGGGCGGCGAGCAGTACTTC. Protein: CASSLDRGGEQYF.

The chain has TRBV27 and TRBJ2-7, with a tentative D call TRBD2 (5 bases). The V end lost 3 bases, the J end lost 4 bases, and 16 bases lay between the germline ends. Germline CDR1 and CDR2: MNHEY and SMNVEV (reference sequence). The CDR3 is 15 residues long. The CDR3 DNA reads TGTGCCAGCAGTTTGGCCCGGGGTGCGGATTACGAGCAGTACTTC. As protein: CASSLARGADYEQYF.

This chain joins TRBV5-1 and TRBJ1-4; no clear D gene. Trimming took 4 bases from V and 8 from J, leaving 18 bases between them. The germline gives CDR1 SGHRS, CDR2 YFSETQ. The CDR3 covers 15 residues. CDR3 loop: CASSPQEGTREKLFF. CDR3 sequence (DNA): TGCGCCAGCAGCCCCCAGGAGGGAACACGGGAAAAACTGTTTTTT.

The chain uses TRBV6-6 and TRBJ2-7; unclear D gene. The CDR3 contains 14 residues. Trimming took off 3 bases at V and 3 bases at J, with 12 bases between the two ends. Germline V gene lookup returns CDR1 MNHNY and CDR2 SVGAGI (reference sequence). In DNA form, the CDR3 reads TGTGCCAGCAGTTATCAGGCCGGCTACTACGAGCAGTACTTC. It specifies CASSYQAGYYEQYF.

This clone was detected only a few times. The chain employs TRBV7-6 and TRBJ1-6, with TRBD1 matching over 10 bases. This CDR3 has 13 amino acids. Trimming took 5 bases from V and 12 from J; bases not matched to a gene: 4. The V gene's germline CDR1 is SGHVS and CDR2 FNYEAQ. CDR3 residues: CASSDRGPVPLHF. The CDR3 nucleotides are TGTGCCAGCAGCGACAGGGGGCCGGTACCCCTCCACTTT.

The chain couples TRBV5-1 to TRBJ2-5, with TRBD1 identical over 8 bases. Germline V gene sequence: CDR1 SGHRS, CDR2 YFSETQ. The CDR3 is 14 amino acids. The V and J ends lost 4 bases and 2 bases, in that order; junction bases with no gene match: 4. CDR3 DNA: TGCGCCAGCAGCCTGCAGGGGGCACAAGAGACCCAGTACTTC. It codes for CASSLQGAQETQYF.

The V gene is TRBV30, the J gene TRBJ2-3; 11 positions match TRBD2. V gave up 0 bases and J gave up 8 bases; unmatched junction bases: 7. The germline V gene has CDR1 GTSNPN and CDR2 SVGIG (reference sequence). The CDR3 length is 15 residues. Written as DNA, the CDR3 is TGTGCCTGGAGTGTAAACCTAGCGGGAGGTGGTACGCAGTATTTT. Translating gives CAWSVNLAGGGTQYF.

The CDR3 region is CATSDLQGGRASSYNEQFF. The CDR3 bases are TGTGCCACCAGTGATTTGCAGGGCGGGAGGGCCTCATCCTACAATGAGCAGTTCTTC. The chain uses TRBV24-1 and TRBJ2-1; TRBD2 matches 9 bases. The CDR3 sequence is 19 residues long. V trimming: 0 bases; J trimming: 1 base; junction bases outside the gene matches: 9. Germline V gene data show CDR1 as KGHDR and CDR2 as SFDVKD.

The V gene is TRBV19, the J gene TRBJ1-4; possibly TRBD1 for D (5 bases). Germline V lookup: CDR1 LNHDA, CDR2 SQIVND (reference sequence). Trimming stripped 5 bases from V and 8 bases from J, with 18 bases between. CDR3 length: 15 residues. Written as DNA, the CDR3 is TGTGCCAGTAGTCGACACCGGGACCGGGGGGAAAAACTGTTTTTT. It codes for CASSRHRDRGEKLFF.